What follows is one T cell receptor beta chain and its context. Its specificity is not known. Trimming cost V 6 bases and J 7 bases, with 18 bases left between them. CDR3 size: 15 residues. Looked up from germline, CDR1 is MNHNY and CDR2 is SVGAGI (reference sequence). This specimen belongs to a study of cytomegalovirus exposure and HLA in healthy donors. The PCR employed 60 Vbeta primers together with 13 Jbeta primers. Method: immunoSEQ multiplex PCR; TCRdb's copy keeps in-frame clones and lacks some. The data hold around 100,000 clones, with 60% to 80% observed a single time. Study-wide results and limits: Being productive about 87% or about 30% of the time was typical of most TCR beta V segments in an earlier analysis.

The chain combines TRBV6-6 with TRBJ1-4, with D perhaps matching TRBD1 (6 bases). This receptor was taken from a man aged 50 to 60 in good health and CMV-seropositive. Sequences were obtained from PBMCs. The CDR3 loop reads CASRDRSGAGEKLFF. The CDR3 nucleotides read TGTGCCAGCAGAGACCGGTCAGGGGCAGGTGAAAAACTGTTTTTT.